This TCR beta chain was captured by sequencing in a study of blood T cell repertoires in COVID-19. Study-wide background: COVID-19 samples, acute and convalescent, were from the United States, Italy and Spain. Sources were T cells, B-cell-depleted T cells, or PBMCs; the material itself was cDNA or gDNA.

In the authors' methods: Researchers report that nucleated cell counts were estimated from reference gene primer amplification. Sequencing used immunoSEQ multiplex PCR; TCRdb keeps in-frame clones, though not all of them. The D gene and trimming were derived from the DNA, and the V and J assignments and clone size from that table. The data show about 230,000 clones, with roughly 88% seen just once and around 25% held by the top ten. The germline V gene has CDR1 MRHNA and CDR2 SNTAGT. The CDR3 is made up of 16 amino acids. With V trimmed by 4 bases and J by 4 bases, 8 bases remained unmatched. The receptor's source is a man aged 40-49 years with acute or convalescent COVID-19. The V and J genes are TRBV6-4 and TRBJ2-2; TRBD2 aligns across 8 bases. The specimen sequenced was peripheral blood. CDR3 sequence: CASSATGGPTTGELFF. DNA of the CDR3: TGTGCCAGCAGTGCTACGGGAGGGCCGACCACCGGGGAGCTGTTTTTT.